One and the same sample provided the 13 T cell receptor beta chains below, sequenced in a study of patients and donors after allogeneic stem cell transplantation. MiXCR, run by TCRdb on the RT-PCR reads, gives a single entry per CDR3 protein. The table includes 200,000 to 250,000 distinct CDR3 sequences, around two fifths detected once. Sequences were obtained from blood, either unsorted or a sorted T cell fraction (not recorded which). Receptors were obtained from a human donor who was either an allogeneic HSCT recipient or a stem cell or donor lymphocyte infusion donor (not recorded which). It is not recorded whose cells these are; they may come from a transplant donor.

This chain connects TRBV12-3 or TRBV12-4 to TRBJ2-2; 7 positions agree with TRBD2. Trimming cost V 3 bases and J 4 bases; bases outside gene matches: 5. This CDR3 spans 15 amino acids. CDR3 nucleotide sequence: TGTGCCAGCAGTTTTCCGACTAGCATCACCGGGGAGCTGTTTTTT. Translation: CASSFPTSITGELFF.

V gene TRBV5-1 combines with J gene TRBJ1-4; a weak D match, TRBD1 (5 bases). Germline V gene sequence: CDR1 SGHRS, CDR2 YFSETQ. The CDR3 totals 15 residues. V was pared by 0 bases and J by 8 bases, with 14 bases between. In DNA, the CDR3 is TGCGCCAGCAGCTTGGCCTTCGACAGTGGAGAAAAACTGTTTTTT. Encoded protein: CASSLAFDSGEKLFF.

The chain links TRBV3-1 to TRBJ1-2, with unresolved D. V lost 0 bases and J 7 bases, leaving 12 bases between the germline ends. Germline lookup yields CDR1 LGHDT and CDR2 YNNKEL (reference sequence). The CDR3 runs 14 residues. This chain's CDR3 is CASSQDTRPGGYTF. As DNA, the CDR3 is TGTGCCAGCAGCCAAGACACAAGACCTGGTGGCTACACCTTC.

The table lists this clonotype with a few counts. V usage is TRBV24-1 and J usage is TRBJ1-2, with TRBD1 identical over 7 bases. The V gene end was trimmed by 4 bases and the J gene end by 0 bases; junction bases not matched to a gene: 13. CDR3 length equals 18 residues. Germline V lookup: CDR1 KGHDR, CDR2 SFDVKD. CDR3 amino acids: CATSDPSTGFNANYGYTF. In DNA form, the CDR3 reads TGTGCCACCAGTGACCCTTCGACAGGGTTCAACGCTAACTATGGCTACACCTTC.

In its sample, this clonotype was seen a few times. The chain combines TRBV4-3 with TRBJ2-7, with 8 positions matching TRBD1. From germline, CDR1 is LGHNA and CDR2 YSLEER. V gave up 0 bases and J gave up 6 bases; unmatched junction bases: 10. CDR3 size: 16 residues. CDR3 loop: CASSQDRRQGYGEQYF. For the CDR3, the DNA is TGCGCCAGCAGCCAAGATAGGAGACAGGGGTACGGCGAGCAGTACTTC.

A few counts support this clonotype. The chain joins TRBV10-3 to TRBJ2-3; no clear D gene. The germline gives CDR1 ENHRY, CDR2 SYGVKD. Between the trimmed V and J ends, which lost 4 bases and 4 bases, there was a span of 6 bases. The CDR3 runs 12 residues. The CDR3 loop reads CAISGRADTQYF. Written as DNA, the CDR3 is TGTGCCATCAGTGGAAGGGCAGATACGCAGTATTTT.

The V gene is TRBV5-1, the J gene TRBJ2-2, with D hard to call. Germline V gives CDR1 SGHRS, CDR2 YFSETQ. The CDR3 has 14 amino acids. V gave up 6 bases and J gave up 0 bases, with 9 bases separating them. For the CDR3, the DNA is TGCGCCAGCAAAGGAACAGCGAACACCGGGGAGCTGTTTTTT. It encodes CASKGTANTGELFF.

The V gene is TRBV4-1, the J gene TRBJ2-1; 8 positions match TRBD1. Germline V gene lookup returns CDR1 MGHRA and CDR2 YSYEKL. J lost 4 bases, V lost 7 bases, and 9 bases had no gene match. CDR3 length: 15 residues. The CDR3 sequence: CASTLDRAGYNEQFF. In DNA form, the CDR3 reads TGCGCCAGCACCTTGGACAGGGCTGGGTACAATGAGCAGTTCTTC.

There are many counts of this clonotype. The V gene is TRBV12-3 or TRBV12-4, the J gene TRBJ1-2, with 8 bases matching TRBD1. CDR3 length: 14 amino acids. Germline trimming cut 3 bases from V and 8 bases from J; bases unmatched to any gene: 8. For the CDR3, the DNA is TGTGCCAGCAGTTTTGGGTCAGGGGGCGACGGCTACACCTTC. It encodes CASSFGSGGDGYTF.

The chain combines TRBV4-2 with TRBJ2-4; no reliable D call. Germline V gene data show CDR1 as LGHNA and CDR2 as YNFKEQ. V lost 0 bases and J lost 8, with 5 bases in between. The CDR3 loop spans 12 amino acids. The CDR3 bases are TGTGCCAGCAGCCAAGATGGGGACATTCAGTACTTC. Its translation: CASSQDGDIQYF.

V and J are TRBV5-1 and TRBJ2-7; D unclear. The CDR3 extends over 15 amino acids. Germline V gives CDR1 SGHRS, CDR2 YFSETQ. V lost 0 bases to trimming and J lost 2 bases, with 12 bases between them. The DNA of the CDR3 is TGCGCCAGCAGCTTGGAACCCTCAACCACCTACGAGCAGTACTTC. It encodes CASSLEPSTTYEQYF.

The chain has TRBV2 and TRBJ1-3, with D maybe TRBD1 (5 bases). V lost 7 bases and J 0 bases, leaving 10 bases between the germline ends. This CDR3 comprises 14 residues. From germline, CDR1 is SNHLY and CDR2 FYNNEI. As DNA, the CDR3 is TGTGCCAGCAACACCGGGGGCTCTGGAAACACCATATATTTT. Translated, it gives CASNTGGSGNTIYF.

The chain joins TRBV15 to TRBJ2-5, with D possibly being TRBD2 (6 bases). Germline CDR1 is LNHNV and CDR2 is YYDKDF (reference sequence). CDR3 size: 14 residues. The V gene lost 2 bases and the J gene lost 7 bases, with 14 bases spanning the gap. The CDR3 coding sequence is TGTGCCACCAGCAGAATAGCGGAGGGTACGACCCAGTACTTC. This gives the protein CATSRIAEGTTQYF.